This T cell receptor (beta chain) was sequenced for a study of T cell responses to AZD1222 COVID-19 vaccine. About the research overall: It was second doses at about 4 or about 12 weeks that were pooled.

The data were produced by immunoSEQ multiplex PCR, yet TCRdb's version contains in-frame clones alone and is incomplete. The sample includes roughly 120,000 clones, less than 95% of them seen just once. Of note for this clone: Its antigen is unidentified.

This CDR3 spans 13 amino acids. Germline CDR1 reads WNHNN; CDR2 reads SYGVQD (reference sequence). V lost 6 bases and J lost 0; bases outside the gene matches: 2. Notes on the study in general: Repertoires were sampled only after the peak T cell response. At study baseline, merely six AZD1222 recipients were seropositive.

The sequenced sample was peripheral blood, obtained on day 0 of AZD1222 vaccination. This chain connects TRBV10-1 to TRBJ2-7, with TRBD1 matching 7 bases. The sequence came from an adult in good health. In DNA, the CDR3 is TGCGCCAGCAGAGACAGGGTCTCCTACGAGCAGTACTTC. Protein sequence: CASRDRVSYEQYF.